This T cell receptor (beta chain) was found in a study of T cells in Graves' hyperthyroidism and ophthalmopathy. Study conclusions and caveats: Peripheral blood also featured most of the thyroid clonotypes expanded above 0.001. Ophthalmopathy was identified by the model a median about 6 months ahead of onset.

The TCR beta CDR3 regions underwent amplification using RNA transcripts as the source. In the first-round RT-PCR of the TCR CDR3, the HTBI primer set was used. TCRdb re-called the multiplex PCR reads with MiXCR, one entry per CDR3 protein. The sample has about 260,000 distinct CDR3 sequences, roughly 15% seen once. The CDR3 contains 12 residues. V shed 5 bases and J shed 4 bases, with 12 bases lying between them. Germline V CDR1 and CDR2: SQVTM, ANQGSEA. This clonotype was seen a few times. What it recognizes is unknown. The PBMCs had their origin in around 9.1 ml of fresh peripheral blood. This receptor was identified in a woman aged 18-30 years with Graves' ophthalmopathy. The chain joins TRBV29-1 to TRBJ2-7; D is possibly TRBD1 or TRBD2 (7 bases each). The specimen was blood. DNA of the CDR3: TGCAGCGTTCCAGGGGGGGGGTACGAGCAGTACTTC. Its translation: CSVPGGGYEQYF.